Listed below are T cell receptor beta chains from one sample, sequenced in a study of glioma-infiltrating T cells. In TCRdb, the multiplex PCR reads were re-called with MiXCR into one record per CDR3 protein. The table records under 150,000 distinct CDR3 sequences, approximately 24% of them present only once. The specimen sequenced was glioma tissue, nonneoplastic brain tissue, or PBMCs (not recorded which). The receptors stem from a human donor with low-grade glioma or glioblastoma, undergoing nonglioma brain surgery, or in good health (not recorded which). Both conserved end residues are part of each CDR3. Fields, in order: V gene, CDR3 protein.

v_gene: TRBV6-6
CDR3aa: CASSYEGGRPQHF

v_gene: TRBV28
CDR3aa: CASSPPTPNTEAFF

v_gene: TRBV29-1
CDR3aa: CSVPAEGQNSPLHF

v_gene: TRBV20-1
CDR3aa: CSARDRSTDTQYF

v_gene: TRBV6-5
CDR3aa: CASRELDKAVNYGYTF

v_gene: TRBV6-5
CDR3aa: CASSHVGTSANEQFF

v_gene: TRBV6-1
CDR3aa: CASSKDLTEAFF

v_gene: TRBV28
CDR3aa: CASSPGGWDSSEKLFF

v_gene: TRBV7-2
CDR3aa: CASSLGQGYTQYF

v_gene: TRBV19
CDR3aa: CASSSGGTQPQHF

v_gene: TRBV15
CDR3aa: CATSRDRTDRMYLQETQYF

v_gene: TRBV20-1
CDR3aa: CSATARTGLNTEAFF

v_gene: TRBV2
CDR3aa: CASNRQNSPLHF

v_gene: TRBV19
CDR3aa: CASSPTADTQYF

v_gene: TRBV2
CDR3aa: CASSMDQGPQHF

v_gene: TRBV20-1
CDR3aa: CSAREVVAAMTQYF

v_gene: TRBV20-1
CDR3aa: CSARDPTGLLAFF

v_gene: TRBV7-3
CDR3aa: CASSLRPSGGSVF

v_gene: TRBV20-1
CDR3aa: CSARDTQGLQGNEQFF

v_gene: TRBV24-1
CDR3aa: CATSDGWTLGYTF

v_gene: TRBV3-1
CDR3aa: CASSQQGAKNIQYF

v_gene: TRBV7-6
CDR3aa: CASSFRDRDASETQYF

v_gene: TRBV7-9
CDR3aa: CASSRDASNQPQHF

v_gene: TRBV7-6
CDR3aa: CASSLRGQGANSPLHF

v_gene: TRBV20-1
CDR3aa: CGDRVGVRTEAFF